This T cell receptor (beta chain) was profiled in a study of CXCR3-negative and CXCR3-positive naive CD8 T cells. Libraries were UMI-labeled 5' RACE TRB cDNA. TCRdb re-called the 5' RACE reads; one entry per CDR3 protein, DNA not given. The sample totals tens of thousands of distinct CDR3 sequences. Study-level results: Partly lower CXCR3 expression followed cryopreservation, and most assays relied on fresh PBMCs. In CXCR3-positive naive cells, the TRB CDR3s were more hydrophobic than in CXCR3-negative naive cells. For memory CD8+ cells diversity was much lower, but both naive subsets had comparably high diversity.

Comments on this clonotype: Its antigen remains unidentified.

The sample comprised naive CXCR3+ CD8+ T cells from blood. Described subset: CD45RO-CCR7+CD27+CD95- naive CD8+ T cells expressing CXCR3 (TNR3+). This sequence was found in a human donor in good health. Some clones in this sample may be carry-over from other donors' samples.

CDR3 sequence reads: CASSQDWDRGLGYTF. This chain connects TRBV4-2 to TRBJ1-2; TCRdb's D call, TRBD1, is unchecked because there is no DNA. Germline V CDR1 and CDR2: LGHNA, YNFKEQ. The CDR3 is 15 residues long.